The 13 T cell receptor beta chains below were found in one sample sequenced in a study of cytomegalovirus exposure and HLA in healthy donors. Produced via immunoSEQ multiplex PCR; TCRdb's table is partial and in-frame only. The sample records about 73,000 clones, approximately 95% being singletons. The sequencing sample was made of PBMCs. Receptors originate from a man aged 18 to 35 in good health and CMV-seronegative.

In this sample, this clone turned up once. The chain carries TRBV13 and TRBJ2-5, with a tentative D call TRBD1 (5 bases). CDR1 is PRHDT and CDR2 is FYEKMQ in the germline V gene (reference sequence). V lost 3 bases and J 2 bases, leaving 10 bases between the germline ends. There are 14 residues in the CDR3. In nucleotides, the CDR3 is TGTGCCAGCAGCTTTCCAGGGAAACAAGAGACCCAGTACTTC. Its translation is CASSFPGKQETQYF.

This chain joins TRBV7-3 and TRBJ2-2; perhaps TRBD2 as D (5 bases). CDR3 length equals 13 residues. V lost 4 bases, J lost 5 bases, and 8 bases lay in between. Germline V gene lookup returns CDR1 SGHTA and CDR2 FQGTGA. Here the CDR3 reads CASSSAGTGELFF. For the CDR3, the DNA is TGTGCCAGCAGCTCCGCGGGTACCGGGGAGCTGTTTTTT. Supplemented by reference TRBV7-3 and TRBJ2-2, the full variable domain reads GAGVSQTPSNKVTEKGKYVELRCDPISGHTALYWYRQSLGQGPEFLIYFQGTGAADDSGLPNDRFFAVRPEGSVSTLKIQRTERGDSAVYLCASSSAGTGELFFGEGSRLTVL.

The rearrangement links TRBV11-2 to TRBJ1-4; no clear D. Germline CDR1 reads SGHAT; CDR2 reads FQNNGV. The CDR3 contains 17 residues. V dropped 3 bases and J dropped 5 bases, with 19 bases sitting between them. The DNA of the CDR3 is TGTGCCAGCAGCTTTGGACGGGGAAGTGACATGAATGAAAAACTGTTTTTT. Translation gives CASSFGRGSDMNEKLFF.

This sequence joins TRBV6-5 and TRBJ2-5; a possible D gene is TRBD2 (6 bases). Trimming left V 0 bases short and J 2 bases short, with 10 bases between. This CDR3 region has 15 residues. Germline CDR1 reads MNHEY; CDR2 reads SVGAGI. The CDR3 DNA sequence: TGTGCCAGCAGTTACTCAGGCGGGGAACAAGAGACCCAGTACTTC. Translating it yields CASSYSGGEQETQYF.

V is TRBV5-8 and J is TRBJ1-2; weak D call: TRBD1 (6 bases). The CDR3 runs 14 residues. Trimming removed 3 bases at V and 3 bases at J, with 12 bases between. Per germline, CDR1 SGHTS and CDR2 YDEGEE. The CDR3 spells CASSSRGEDYGYTF. The CDR3 nucleotides read TGTGCCAGCAGCTCCAGGGGTGAGGACTATGGCTACACCTTC.

The chain has TRBV18 and TRBJ1-1; 7 bases match TRBD1. This CDR3 has 13 amino acids. Germline V gene lookup returns CDR1 KGHSH and CDR2 LQKENI. J gave up 5 bases and V 5 bases, and 5 bases lay outside the gene matches. The CDR3 sequence is CASSVTGITEAFF. The DNA for the CDR3 is TGTGCCAGCTCAGTGACAGGGATTACTGAAGCTTTCTTT.

The chain couples TRBV27 to TRBJ2-7; TRBD2 is a possible D gene (5 bases). Trimming took 8 bases from V and 6 from J, leaving 14 bases between them. The CDR3 totals 12 residues. CDR1 is MNHEY, CDR2 SMNVEV, per germline (reference sequence). The CDR3 loop reads CASGTPSSEQYF. The CDR3 coding sequence is TGTGCCAGCGGAACCCCTAGCAGCGAGCAGTACTTC.

CDR3 residues: CASSPDRGRGNEQFF. The CDR3 coding sequence is TGTGCCAGCAGCCCTGACAGGGGGCGAGGAAATGAGCAGTTCTTC. The chain recombines TRBV27 with TRBJ2-1; 10 bases line up with TRBD1. V was clipped by 6 bases and J by 7 bases; unmatched bases: 9. This CDR3 is built from 15 residues. Germline V gene lookup returns CDR1 MNHEY and CDR2 SMNVEV (reference sequence).

V gene TRBV2 combines with J gene TRBJ1-2, with TRBD1 identical over 7 bases. This CDR3 spans 15 amino acids. Germline assignment: CDR1 SNHLY and CDR2 FYNNEI. The trim removed 4 bases at V and 0 bases at J, leaving 5 bases unmatched. The CDR3 DNA reads as TGTGCCAGCAGTGGGACAGGCGATACTAACTATGGCTACACCTTC. Translating gives CASSGTGDTNYGYTF.

This chain connects TRBV13 to TRBJ1-2; tentative D call: TRBD1 (6 bases). V lost 5 bases and J lost 4, with 11 bases in between. Per germline, CDR1 PRHDT and CDR2 FYEKMQ (reference sequence). The CDR3 is made up of 13 amino acids. The CDR3 here is CASSVQGTYGYTF. Written as DNA, the CDR3 is TGTGCCAGCAGCGTCCAGGGGACCTATGGCTACACCTTC.

The CDR3 protein is CASSYGTGVGANVLTF. DNA of the CDR3: TGTGCCAGCAGTTACGGGACAGGGGTTGGGGCCAACGTCCTGACTTTC. The genes are TRBV6-5 and TRBJ2-6, with 10 bases fitting TRBD1. V gave up 2 bases and J gave up 3 bases; unmatched junction bases: 1. In germline, CDR1 is MNHEY, CDR2 SVGAGI. This CDR3 has 16 amino acids.

The chain recombines TRBV29-1 with TRBJ2-7, with 7 bases that match TRBD2. This CDR3 comprises 14 residues. The junction had 7 bases not matched to a gene; V was cut back by 0 bases and J by 5 bases. Germline loops: CDR1 SQVTM, CDR2 ANQGSEA. CDR3 in DNA: TGCAGCGTTGAAGATCACCCAGGGAGGGACGAGCAGTACTTC. Amino acid sequence: CSVEDHPGRDEQYF.

The rearrangement joins TRBV14 to TRBJ2-2; 10 bases align to TRBD1. CDR1 and CDR2 (germline): SGHDN, FVKESK. Trimming took 8 bases from V and 6 from J; bases not matched to a gene: 9. The CDR3 sequence is 15 residues long. The CDR3 DNA reads as TGTGCCAGCCTGACAGCGACAGGGGGCCCCGGGGAGCTGTTTTTT. This codes for CASLTATGGPGELFF.